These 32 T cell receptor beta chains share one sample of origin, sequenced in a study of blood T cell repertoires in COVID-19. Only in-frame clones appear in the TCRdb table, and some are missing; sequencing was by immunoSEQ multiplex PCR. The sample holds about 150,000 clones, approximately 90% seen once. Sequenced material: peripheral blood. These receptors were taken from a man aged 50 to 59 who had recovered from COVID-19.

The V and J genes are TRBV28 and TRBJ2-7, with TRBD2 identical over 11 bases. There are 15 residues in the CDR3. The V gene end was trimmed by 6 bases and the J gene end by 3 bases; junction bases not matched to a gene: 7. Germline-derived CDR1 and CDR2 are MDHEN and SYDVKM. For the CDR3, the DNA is TGTGCCAGCAGCCGACCGGGACTAGCGGTCTACGAGCAGTACTTC. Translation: CASSRPGLAVYEQYF.

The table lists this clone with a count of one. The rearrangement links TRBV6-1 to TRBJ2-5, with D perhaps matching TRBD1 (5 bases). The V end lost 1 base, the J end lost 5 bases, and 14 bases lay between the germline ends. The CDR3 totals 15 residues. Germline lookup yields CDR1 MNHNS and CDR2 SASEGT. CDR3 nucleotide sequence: TGTGCCAGCAGTGAAGTGAAGGGGCTGGATGAGACCCAGTACTTC. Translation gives CASSEVKGLDETQYF.

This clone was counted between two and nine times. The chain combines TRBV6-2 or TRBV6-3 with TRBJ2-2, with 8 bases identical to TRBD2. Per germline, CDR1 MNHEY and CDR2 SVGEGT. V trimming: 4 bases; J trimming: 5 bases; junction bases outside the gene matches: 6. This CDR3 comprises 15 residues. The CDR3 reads CASSLSAGGTGELFF. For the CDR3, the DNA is TGTGCCAGCAGTTTAAGCGCGGGAGGTACCGGGGAGCTGTTTTTT.

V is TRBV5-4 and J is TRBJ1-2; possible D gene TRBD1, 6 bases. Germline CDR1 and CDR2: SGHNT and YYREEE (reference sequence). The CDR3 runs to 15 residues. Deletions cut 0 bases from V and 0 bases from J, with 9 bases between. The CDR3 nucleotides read TGTGCCAGCAGCTTGGACAGGGTTACTAACTATGGCTACACCTTC. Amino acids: CASSLDRVTNYGYTF. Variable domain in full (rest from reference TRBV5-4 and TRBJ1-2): ETGVTQSPTHLIKTRGQQVTLRCSSQSGHNTVSWYQQALGQGPQFIFQYYREEENGRGNFPPRFSGLQFPNYSSELNVNALELDDSALYLCASSLDRVTNYGYTFGSGTRLTVV.

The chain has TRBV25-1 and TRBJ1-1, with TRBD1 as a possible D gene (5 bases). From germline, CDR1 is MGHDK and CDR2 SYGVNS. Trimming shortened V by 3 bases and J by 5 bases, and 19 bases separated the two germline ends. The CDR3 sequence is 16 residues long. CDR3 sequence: CASSEKTGLPKTEAFF. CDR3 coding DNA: TGTGCCAGCAGTGAGAAGACGGGACTTCCGAAGACTGAAGCTTTCTTT.

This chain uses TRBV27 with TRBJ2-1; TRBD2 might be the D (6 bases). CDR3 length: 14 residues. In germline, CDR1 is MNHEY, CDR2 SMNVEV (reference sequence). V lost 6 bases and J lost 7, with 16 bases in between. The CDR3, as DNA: TGTGCCAGCAGGGACGGGAGTGGTCGAAATGAGCAGTTCTTC. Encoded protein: CASRDGSGRNEQFF.

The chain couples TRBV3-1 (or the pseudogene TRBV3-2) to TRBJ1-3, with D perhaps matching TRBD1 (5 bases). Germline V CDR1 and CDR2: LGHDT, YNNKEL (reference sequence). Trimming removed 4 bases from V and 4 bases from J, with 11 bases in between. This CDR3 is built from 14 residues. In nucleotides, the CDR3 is TGTGCCAGCAGCCTCCCGGGACTGGGAAACACCATATATTTT. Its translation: CASSLPGLGNTIYF.

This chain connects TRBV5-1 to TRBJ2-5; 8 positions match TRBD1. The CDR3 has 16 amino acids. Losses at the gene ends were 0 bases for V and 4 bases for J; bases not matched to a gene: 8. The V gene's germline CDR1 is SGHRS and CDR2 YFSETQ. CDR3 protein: CASSLAGRGQVETQYF. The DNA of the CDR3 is TGCGCCAGCAGCTTGGCCGGCAGGGGGCAGGTAGAGACCCAGTACTTC.

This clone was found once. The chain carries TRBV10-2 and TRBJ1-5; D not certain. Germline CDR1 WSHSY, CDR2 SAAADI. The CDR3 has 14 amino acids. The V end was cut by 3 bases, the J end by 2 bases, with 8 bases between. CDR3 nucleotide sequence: TGCGCCAGCAGTGAACCGGGTGGCAATCAGCCCCAGCATTTT. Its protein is CASSEPGGNQPQHF.

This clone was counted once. DNA of the CDR3: TGCGCCAGCAGCTTCGGGTCAGTTTCCTCCCTGTTTTCAGAGACCCAGTACTTC. This encodes CASSFGSVSSLFSETQYF. The chain couples TRBV5-1 to TRBJ2-5; no firm D call. CDR1 is SGHRS and CDR2 is YFSETQ in the germline V gene. The V end lost 2 bases, the J end lost 4 bases, and 24 bases lay between the germline ends. This CDR3 region has 18 residues.

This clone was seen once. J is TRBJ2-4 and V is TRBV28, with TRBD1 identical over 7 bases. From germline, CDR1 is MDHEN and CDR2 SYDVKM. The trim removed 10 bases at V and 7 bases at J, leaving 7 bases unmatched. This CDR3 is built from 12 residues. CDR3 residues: CATRQGRNIQYF. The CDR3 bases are TGTGCCACCCGACAGGGACGGAACATTCAGTACTTC.

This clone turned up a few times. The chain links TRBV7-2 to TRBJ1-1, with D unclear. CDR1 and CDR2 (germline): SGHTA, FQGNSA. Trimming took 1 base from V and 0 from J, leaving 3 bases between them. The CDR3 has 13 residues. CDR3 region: CASSLVMNTEAFF. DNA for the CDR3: TGTGCCAGCAGCTTAGTTATGAACACTGAAGCTTTCTTT.

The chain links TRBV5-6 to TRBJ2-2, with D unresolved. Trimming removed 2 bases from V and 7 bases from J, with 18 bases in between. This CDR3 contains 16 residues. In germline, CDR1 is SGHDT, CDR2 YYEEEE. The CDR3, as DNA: TGTGCCAGCAGCTTCTTCCGGCTGCCCCGGAGCGGGGAGCTGTTTTTT. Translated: CASSFFRLPRSGELFF.

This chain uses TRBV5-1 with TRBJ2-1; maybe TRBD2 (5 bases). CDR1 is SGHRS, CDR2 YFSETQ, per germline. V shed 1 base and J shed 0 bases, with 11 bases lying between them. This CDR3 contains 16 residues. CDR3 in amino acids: CASSLWPGSSYNEQFF. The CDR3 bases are TGCGCCAGCAGCTTGTGGCCGGGGAGCTCCTACAATGAGCAGTTCTTC.

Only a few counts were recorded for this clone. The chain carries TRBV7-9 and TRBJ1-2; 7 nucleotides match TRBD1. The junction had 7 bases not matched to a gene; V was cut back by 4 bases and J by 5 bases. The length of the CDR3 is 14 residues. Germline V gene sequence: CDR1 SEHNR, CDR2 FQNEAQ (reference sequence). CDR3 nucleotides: TGTGCCAGCAGCTCCCCGGGACAGATTTATGGCTACACCTTC. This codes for CASSSPGQIYGYTF. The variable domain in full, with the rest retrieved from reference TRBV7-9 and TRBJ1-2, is DTGVSQNPRHKITKRGQNVTFRCDPISEHNRLYWYRQTLGQGPEFLTYFQNEAQLEKSRLLSDRFSAERPKGSFSTLEIQRTEQGDSAMYLCASSSPGQIYGYTFGSGTRLTVV.

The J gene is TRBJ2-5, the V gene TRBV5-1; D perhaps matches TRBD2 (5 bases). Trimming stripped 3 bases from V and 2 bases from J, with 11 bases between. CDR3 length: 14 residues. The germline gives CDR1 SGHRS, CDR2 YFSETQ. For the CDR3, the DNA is TGCGCCAGCAGCTCCGGACTTCCACAAGAGACCCAGTACTTC. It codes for CASSSGLPQETQYF.

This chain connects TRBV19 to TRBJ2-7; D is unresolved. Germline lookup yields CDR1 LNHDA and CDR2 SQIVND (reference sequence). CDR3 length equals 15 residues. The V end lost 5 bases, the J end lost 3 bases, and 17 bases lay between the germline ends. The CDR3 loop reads CASSPTGGLVYEQYF. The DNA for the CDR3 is TGTGCCAGTAGTCCCACCGGCGGTCTAGTCTACGAGCAGTACTTC.

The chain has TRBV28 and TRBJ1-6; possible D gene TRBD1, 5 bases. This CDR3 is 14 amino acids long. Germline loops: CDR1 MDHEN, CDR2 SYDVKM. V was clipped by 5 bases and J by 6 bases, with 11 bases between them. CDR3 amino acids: CASSLGGRNSPLHF. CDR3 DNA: TGTGCCAGCAGTCTGGGGGGACGTAATTCACCCCTCCACTTT.

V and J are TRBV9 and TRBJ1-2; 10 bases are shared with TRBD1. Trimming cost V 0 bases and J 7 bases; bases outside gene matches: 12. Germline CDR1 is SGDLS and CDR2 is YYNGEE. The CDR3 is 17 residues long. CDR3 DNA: TGTGCCAGCAGCGTAGACTCGACAGGGGGCGCACTTGGTGGCTACACCTTC. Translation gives CASSVDSTGGALGGYTF.

The CDR3 nucleotides read TGTGCCAGTAGTATAGGGGGGGGGTTGGACACTGAAGCTTTCTTT. Its protein is CASSIGGGLDTEAFF. The chain employs TRBV19 and TRBJ1-1; perhaps TRBD1 as D (5 bases). Germline loops: CDR1 LNHDA, CDR2 SQIVND (reference sequence). V was trimmed by 1 base and J by 3 bases, leaving 12 bases between them. This CDR3 is built from 15 residues. Full variable domain (remainder filled in from reference TRBV19 and TRBJ1-1): DGGITQSPKYLFRKEGQNVTLSCEQNLNHDAMYWYRQDPGQGLRLIYYSQIVNDFQKGDIAEGYSVSREKKESFPLTVTSAQKNPTAFYLCASSIGGGLDTEAFFGQGTRLTVV.

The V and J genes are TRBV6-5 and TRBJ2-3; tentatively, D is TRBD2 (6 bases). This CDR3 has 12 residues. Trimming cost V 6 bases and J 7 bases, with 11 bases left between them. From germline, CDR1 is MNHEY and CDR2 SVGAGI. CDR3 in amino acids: CASREGTHTQYF. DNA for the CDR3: TGTGCCAGCAGGGAGGGTACGCATACGCAGTATTTT.

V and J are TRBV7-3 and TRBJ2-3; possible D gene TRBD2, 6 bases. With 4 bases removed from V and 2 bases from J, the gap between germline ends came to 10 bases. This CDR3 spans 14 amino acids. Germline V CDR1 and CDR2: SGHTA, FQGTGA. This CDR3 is CASSSGTSTDTQYF. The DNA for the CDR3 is TGTGCCAGCAGCTCCGGGACTTCCACAGATACGCAGTATTTT. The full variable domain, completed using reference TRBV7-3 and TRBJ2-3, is GAGVSQTPSNKVTEKGKYVELRCDPISGHTALYWYRQSLGQGPEFLIYFQGTGAADDSGLPNDRFFAVRPEGSVSTLKIQRTERGDSAVYLCASSSGTSTDTQYFGPGTRLTVL.

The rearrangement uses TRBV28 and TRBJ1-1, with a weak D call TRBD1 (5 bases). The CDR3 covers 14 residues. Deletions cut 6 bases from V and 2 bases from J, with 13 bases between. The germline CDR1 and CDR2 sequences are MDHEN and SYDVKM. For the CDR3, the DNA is TGTGCCAGCAGAAGGTCAGGGATAAACACTGAAGCTTTCTTT. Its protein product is CASRRSGINTEAFF.

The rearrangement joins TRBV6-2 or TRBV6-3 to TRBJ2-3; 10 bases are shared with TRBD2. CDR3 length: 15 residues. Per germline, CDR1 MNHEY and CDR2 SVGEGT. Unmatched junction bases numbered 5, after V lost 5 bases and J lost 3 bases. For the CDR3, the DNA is TGTGCCAGCAGTAAAGCGGGAGGGCCAACAGATACGCAGTATTTT. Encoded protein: CASSKAGGPTDTQYF.

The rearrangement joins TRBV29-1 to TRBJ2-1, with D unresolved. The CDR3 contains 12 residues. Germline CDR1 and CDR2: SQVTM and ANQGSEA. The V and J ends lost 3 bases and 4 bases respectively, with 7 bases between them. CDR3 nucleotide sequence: TGCAGCGTTGAGGGCCAGTACAATGAGCAGTTCTTC. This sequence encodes CSVEGQYNEQFF.

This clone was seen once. This CDR3 reads CASSIGQGEKLFF. CDR3 bases: TGTGCCAGCAGCATTGGACAGGGTGAAAAACTGTTTTTT. The rearrangement uses TRBV5-4 and TRBJ1-4; 8 bases are shared with TRBD1. The junction had 3 bases not matched to a gene; V was cut back by 4 bases and J by 7 bases. Germline lookup yields CDR1 SGHNT and CDR2 YYREEE (reference sequence). The CDR3 runs 13 residues.

The CDR3 is CASSDSGGVAGANVLTF. The CDR3 DNA reads TGTGCCAGCAGCGATTCAGGGGGCGTCGCTGGGGCCAACGTCCTGACTTTC. J is TRBJ2-6 and V is TRBV9; 8 bases agree with TRBD1. CDR3 length equals 17 residues. Losses at the gene ends were 3 bases for V and 2 bases for J; bases not matched to a gene: 7. CDR1 and CDR2 from the germline V gene are SGDLS and YYNGEE.

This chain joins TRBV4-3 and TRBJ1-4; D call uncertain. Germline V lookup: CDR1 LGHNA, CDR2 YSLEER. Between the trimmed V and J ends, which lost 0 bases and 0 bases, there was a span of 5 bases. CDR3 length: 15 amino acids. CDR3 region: CASSQDTATNEKLFF. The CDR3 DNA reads TGCGCCAGCAGCCAAGACACGGCAACTAATGAAAAACTGTTTTTT.

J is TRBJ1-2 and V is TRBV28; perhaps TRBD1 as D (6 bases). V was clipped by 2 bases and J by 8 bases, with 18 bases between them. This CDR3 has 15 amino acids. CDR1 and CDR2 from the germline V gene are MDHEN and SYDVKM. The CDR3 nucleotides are TGTGCCAGCAGTTTAGCCTCTCGGGGGGCGAAAGGCTACACCTTC. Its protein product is CASSLASRGAKGYTF.

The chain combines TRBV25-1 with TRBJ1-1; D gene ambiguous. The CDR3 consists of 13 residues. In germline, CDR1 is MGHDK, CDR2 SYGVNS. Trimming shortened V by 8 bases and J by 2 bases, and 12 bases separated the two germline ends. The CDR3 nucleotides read TGTGCCAGCTCTCACAGACAAAACACTGAAGCTTTCTTT. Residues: CASSHRQNTEAFF.

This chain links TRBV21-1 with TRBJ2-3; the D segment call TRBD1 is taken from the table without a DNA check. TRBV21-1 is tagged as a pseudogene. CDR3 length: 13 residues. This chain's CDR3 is CASSPRDRDTQYF. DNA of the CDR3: TGTGCCAGCAGCCCCAGGGACAGGGATACGCAGTATTTT.

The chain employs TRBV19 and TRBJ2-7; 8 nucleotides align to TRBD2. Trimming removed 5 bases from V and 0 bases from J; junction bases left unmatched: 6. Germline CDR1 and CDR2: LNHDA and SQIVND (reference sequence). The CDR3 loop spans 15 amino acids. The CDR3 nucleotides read TGTGCCAGTAGTCCGTTAGCGGGGAACTCCTACGAGCAGTACTTC. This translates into CASSPLAGNSYEQYF.